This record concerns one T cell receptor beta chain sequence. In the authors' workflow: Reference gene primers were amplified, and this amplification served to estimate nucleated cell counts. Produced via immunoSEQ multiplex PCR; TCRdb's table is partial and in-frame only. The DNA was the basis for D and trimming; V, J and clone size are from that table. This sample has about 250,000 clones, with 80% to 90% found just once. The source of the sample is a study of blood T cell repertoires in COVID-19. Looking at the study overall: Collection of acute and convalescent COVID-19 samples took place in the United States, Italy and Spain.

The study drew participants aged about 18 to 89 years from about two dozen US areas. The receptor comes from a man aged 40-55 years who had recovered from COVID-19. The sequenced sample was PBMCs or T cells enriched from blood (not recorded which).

This chain's CDR3 is CASSEGRGYQETQYF. Here the CDR3 DNA reads TGTGCCAGCAGTGAAGGGAGGGGGTACCAAGAGACCCAGTACTTC. The rearrangement links TRBV14 to TRBJ2-5, with D possibly matching TRBD2 (7 bases). Between the trimmed V and J ends, which lost 6 bases and 0 bases, there was a span of 14 bases. CDR1 is SGHDN, CDR2 FVKESK, per germline. The CDR3 sequence is 15 residues long.